What follows describes a single T cell receptor beta chain. CDR3 size: 12 residues. V was pared by 7 bases and J by 4 bases, with 6 bases of the junction left unmatched. Germline-derived CDR1 and CDR2 are SQVTM and ANQGSEA. The sample is drawn from a study of CD8 T cells in Susac syndrome. RNA totalling about 0.5 to 1 ug underwent reverse transcription with random hexamers. TCR beta CDR3 was amplified by immunoSEQ multiplex PCR. This amplification extended across 54 Vbeta and 13 Jbeta segments. TCRdb called the immunoSEQ multiplex PCR reads again in MiXCR, with one record for every CDR3 protein. The repertoire includes approximately 140,000 distinct CDR3 sequences, 90% to 95% of them detected once, and around 0.29% sits in the top ten.

This chain uses TRBV29-1 with TRBJ2-7, with 8 bases matching TRBD1. This receptor was taken from a human donor in good health. Sequencing was done on a sample of CD8+ T cells from PBMCs. The CDR3 sequence is CSGRDRRYEQYF. In DNA form, the CDR3 reads TGCAGCGGCCGGGACAGGAGGTACGAGCAGTACTTC.